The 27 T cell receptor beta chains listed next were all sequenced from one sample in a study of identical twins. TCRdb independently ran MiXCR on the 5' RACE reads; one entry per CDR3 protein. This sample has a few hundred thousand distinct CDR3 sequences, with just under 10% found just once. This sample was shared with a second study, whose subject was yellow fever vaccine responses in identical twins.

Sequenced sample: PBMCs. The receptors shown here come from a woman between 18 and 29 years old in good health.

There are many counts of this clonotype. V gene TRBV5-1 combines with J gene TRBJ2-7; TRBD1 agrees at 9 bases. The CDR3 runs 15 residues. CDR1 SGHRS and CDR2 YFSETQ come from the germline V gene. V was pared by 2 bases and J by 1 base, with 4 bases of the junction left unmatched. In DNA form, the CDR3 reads TGCGCCAGCAGCTTTACAGGGGGCGCGTCCTACGAGCAGTACTTC. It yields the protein CASSFTGGASYEQYF.

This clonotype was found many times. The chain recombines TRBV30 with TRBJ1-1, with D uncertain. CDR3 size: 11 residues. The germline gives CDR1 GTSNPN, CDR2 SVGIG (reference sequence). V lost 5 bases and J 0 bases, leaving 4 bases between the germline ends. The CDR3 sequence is CAWGVNTEAFF. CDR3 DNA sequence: TGTGCCTGGGGGGTGAACACTGAAGCTTTCTTT.

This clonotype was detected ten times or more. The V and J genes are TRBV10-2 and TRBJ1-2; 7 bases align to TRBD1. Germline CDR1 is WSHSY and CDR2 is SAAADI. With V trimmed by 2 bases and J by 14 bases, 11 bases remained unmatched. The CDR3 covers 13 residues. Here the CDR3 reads CASSERAEGGRTF. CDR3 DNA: TGCGCCAGCAGTGAGCGCGCGGAAGGGGGCCGAACCTTC.

CDR3 in amino acids: CAWREGQNYGYTF. As DNA, the CDR3 is TGTGCCTGGAGGGAGGGACAGAACTATGGCTACACCTTC. The gene calls are TRBV30 and TRBJ1-2; 7 bases are shared with TRBD1. CDR1 is GTSNPN and CDR2 is SVGIG in the germline V gene (reference sequence). The CDR3 loop spans 13 amino acids. V gave up 3 bases and J gave up 2 bases; unmatched junction bases: 3. Looking up the rest from reference TRBV30 and TRBJ1-2 gives the full variable domain: SQTIHQWPATLVQPVGSPLSLECTVEGTSNPNLYWYRQAAGRGLQLLFYSVGIGQISSEVPQNLSASRPQDRQFILSSKKLLLSDSGFYLCAWREGQNYGYTFGSGTRLTVV.

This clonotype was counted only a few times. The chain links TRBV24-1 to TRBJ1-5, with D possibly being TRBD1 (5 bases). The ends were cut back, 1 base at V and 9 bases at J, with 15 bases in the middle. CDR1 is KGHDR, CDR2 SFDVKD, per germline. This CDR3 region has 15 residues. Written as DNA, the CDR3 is TGTGCCACCAGTGATTTAGTGTCCAGGGTTTCGCCCCAGCATTTT. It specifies CATSDLVSRVSPQHF.

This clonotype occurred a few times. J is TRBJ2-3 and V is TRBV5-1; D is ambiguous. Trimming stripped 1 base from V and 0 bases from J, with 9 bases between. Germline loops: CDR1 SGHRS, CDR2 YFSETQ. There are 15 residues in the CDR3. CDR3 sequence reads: CASSLQDPSTDTQYF. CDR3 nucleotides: TGCGCCAGCAGCTTGCAGGATCCTAGCACAGATACGCAGTATTTT.

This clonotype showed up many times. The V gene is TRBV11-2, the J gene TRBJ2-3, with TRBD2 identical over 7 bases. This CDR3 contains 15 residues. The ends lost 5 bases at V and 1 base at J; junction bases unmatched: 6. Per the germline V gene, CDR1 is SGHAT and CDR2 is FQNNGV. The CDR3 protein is CASSPRLAGTDTQYF. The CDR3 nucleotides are TGTGCCAGCAGCCCACGACTAGCAGGCACAGATACGCAGTATTTT.

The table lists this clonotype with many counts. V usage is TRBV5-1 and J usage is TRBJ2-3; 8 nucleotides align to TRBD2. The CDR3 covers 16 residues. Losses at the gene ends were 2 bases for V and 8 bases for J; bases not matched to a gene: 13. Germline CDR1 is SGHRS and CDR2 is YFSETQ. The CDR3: CASSLAGAGGFRTQYF. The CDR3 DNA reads TGCGCCAGCAGCTTAGCAGGGGCGGGAGGTTTTCGTACGCAGTATTTT. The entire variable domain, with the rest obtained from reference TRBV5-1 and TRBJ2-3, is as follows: KAGVTQTPRYLIKTRGQQVTLSCSPISGHRSVSWYQQTPGQGLQFLFEYFSETQRNKGNFPGRFSGRQFSNSRSEMNVSTLELGDSALYLCASSLAGAGGFRTQYFGPGTRLTVL.

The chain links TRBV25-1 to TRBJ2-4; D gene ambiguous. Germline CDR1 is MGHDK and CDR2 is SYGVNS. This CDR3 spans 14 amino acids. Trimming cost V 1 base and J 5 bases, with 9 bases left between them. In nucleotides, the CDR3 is TGTGCCAGCAGTGAATTGGAATTCCAAAACATTCAGTACTTC. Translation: CASSELEFQNIQYF.

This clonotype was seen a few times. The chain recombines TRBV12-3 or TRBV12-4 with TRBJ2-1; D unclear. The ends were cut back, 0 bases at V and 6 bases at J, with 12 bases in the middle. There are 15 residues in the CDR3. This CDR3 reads CASSLAAGLSNEQFF. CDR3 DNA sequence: TGTGCCAGCAGTTTAGCGGCCGGCCTCTCCAATGAGCAGTTCTTC.

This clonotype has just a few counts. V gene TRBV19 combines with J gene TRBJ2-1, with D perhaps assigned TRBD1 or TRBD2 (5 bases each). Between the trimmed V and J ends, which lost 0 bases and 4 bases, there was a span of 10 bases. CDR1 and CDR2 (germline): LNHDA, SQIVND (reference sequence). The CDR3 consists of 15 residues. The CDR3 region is CASSIDEGQYNEQFF. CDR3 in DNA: TGTGCCAGTAGTATAGATGAGGGGCAGTACAATGAGCAGTTCTTC.

The CDR3 region has the DNA TGCAGTGCTAGAGGGACAAGAGCCTACGAGCAGTACTTC. It translates to CSARGTRAYEQYF. This rearrangement joins TRBV20-1 to TRBJ2-7; D may be TRBD1 (5 bases). Trimming stripped 1 base from V and 2 bases from J, with 9 bases between. This CDR3 region has 13 residues. Germline values: CDR1 DFQATT, CDR2 SNEGSKA (reference sequence).

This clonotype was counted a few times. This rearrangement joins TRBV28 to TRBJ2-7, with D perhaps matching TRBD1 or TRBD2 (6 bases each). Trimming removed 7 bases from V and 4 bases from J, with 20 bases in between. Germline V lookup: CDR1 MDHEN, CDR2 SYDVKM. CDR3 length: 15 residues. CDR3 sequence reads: CASTNGWGAGYEQYF. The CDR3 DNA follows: TGTGCCAGCACCAACGGTTGGGGGGCAGGTTACGAGCAGTACTTC.

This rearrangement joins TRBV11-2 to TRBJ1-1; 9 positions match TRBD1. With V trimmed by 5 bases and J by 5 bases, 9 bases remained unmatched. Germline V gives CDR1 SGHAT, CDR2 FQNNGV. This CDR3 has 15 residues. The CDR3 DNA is TGTGCCAGCAGCCCCCTCGGGACAGGGTGGACTGAAGCTTTCTTT. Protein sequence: CASSPLGTGWTEAFF.

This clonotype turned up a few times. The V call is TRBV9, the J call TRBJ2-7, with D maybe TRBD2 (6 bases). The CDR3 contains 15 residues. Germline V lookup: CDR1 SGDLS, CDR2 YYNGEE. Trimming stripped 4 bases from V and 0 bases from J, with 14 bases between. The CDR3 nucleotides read TGTGCCAGCAGCCCCAGCTGGGACTTCTCCTACGAGCAGTACTTC. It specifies CASSPSWDFSYEQYF.

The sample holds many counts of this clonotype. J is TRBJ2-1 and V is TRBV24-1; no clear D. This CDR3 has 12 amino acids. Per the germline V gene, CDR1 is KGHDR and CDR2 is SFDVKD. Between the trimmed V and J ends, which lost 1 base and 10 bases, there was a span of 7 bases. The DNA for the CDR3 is TGTGCCACCAGTGATTTTGTTGGGGAGCAGTTCTTC. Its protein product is CATSDFVGEQFF.

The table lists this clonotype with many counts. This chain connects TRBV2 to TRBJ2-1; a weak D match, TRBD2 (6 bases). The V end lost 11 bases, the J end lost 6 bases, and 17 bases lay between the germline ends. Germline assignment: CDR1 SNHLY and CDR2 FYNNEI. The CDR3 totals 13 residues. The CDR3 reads CASGSEGVNEQFF. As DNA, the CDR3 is TGTGCCTCCGGGAGCGAGGGAGTCAATGAGCAGTTCTTC. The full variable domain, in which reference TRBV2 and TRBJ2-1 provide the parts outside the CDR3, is EPEVTQTPSHQVTQMGQEVILRCVPISNHLYFYWYRQILGQKVEFLVSFYNNEISEKSEIFDDQFSVERPDGSNFTLKIRSTKLEDSAMYFCASGSEGVNEQFFGPGTRLTVL.

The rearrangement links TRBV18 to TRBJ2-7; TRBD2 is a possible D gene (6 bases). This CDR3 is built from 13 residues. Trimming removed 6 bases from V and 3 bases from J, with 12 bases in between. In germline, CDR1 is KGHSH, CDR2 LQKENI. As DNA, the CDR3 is TGTGCCAGCTCCTTCTATAGCGGCTACGAGCAGTACTTC. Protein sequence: CASSFYSGYEQYF.

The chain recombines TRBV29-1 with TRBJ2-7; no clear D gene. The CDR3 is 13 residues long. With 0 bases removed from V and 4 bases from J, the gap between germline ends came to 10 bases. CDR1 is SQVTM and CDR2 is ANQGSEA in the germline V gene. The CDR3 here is CSVEELTPYEQYF. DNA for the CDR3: TGCAGCGTTGAAGAACTGACCCCGTACGAGCAGTACTTC.

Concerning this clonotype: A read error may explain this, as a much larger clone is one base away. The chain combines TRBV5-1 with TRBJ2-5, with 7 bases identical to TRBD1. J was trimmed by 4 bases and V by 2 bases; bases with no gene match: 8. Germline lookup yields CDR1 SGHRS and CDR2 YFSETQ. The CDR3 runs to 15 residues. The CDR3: CASSFGSTGLETQYF. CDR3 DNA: TGCGCCAGCAGCTTTGGGTCGACAGGGTTAGAGACCCAGTACTTC. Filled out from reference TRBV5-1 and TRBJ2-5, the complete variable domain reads KAGVTQTPRYLIKTRGQQVTLSCSPISGHRSVSWYQQTPGQGLQFLFEYFSETQRNKGNFPGRFSGRQFSNSRSEMNVSTLELGDSALYLCASSFGSTGLETQYFGPGTRLLVL.

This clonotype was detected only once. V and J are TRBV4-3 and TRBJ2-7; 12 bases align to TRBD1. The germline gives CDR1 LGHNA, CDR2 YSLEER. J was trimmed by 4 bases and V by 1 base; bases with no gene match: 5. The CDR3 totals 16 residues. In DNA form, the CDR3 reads TGCGCCAGCAGCCAAGCCCTGGGACAGGGGGCGTACGAGCAGTACTTC. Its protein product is CASSQALGQGAYEQYF.

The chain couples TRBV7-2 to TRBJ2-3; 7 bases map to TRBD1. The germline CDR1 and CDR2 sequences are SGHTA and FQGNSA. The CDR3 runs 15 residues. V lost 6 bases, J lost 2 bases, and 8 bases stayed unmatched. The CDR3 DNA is TGTGCCAGCAGGTTCCGGGACAGCATCACAGATACGCAGTATTTT. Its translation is CASRFRDSITDTQYF.

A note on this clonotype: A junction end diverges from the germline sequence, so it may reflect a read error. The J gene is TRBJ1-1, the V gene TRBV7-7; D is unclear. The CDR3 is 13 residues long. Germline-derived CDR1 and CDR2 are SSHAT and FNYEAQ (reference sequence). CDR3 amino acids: CASSLGWGTEAFF. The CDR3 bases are TGTGCTAGCAGCTTGGGATGGGGTACTGAAGCTTTCTTT.

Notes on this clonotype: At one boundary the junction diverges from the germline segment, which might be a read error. CDR3 amino acids: CASRFAGQITDTQYF. CDR3 bases: TGTGCCAGCCGCTTTGCGGGCCAGATCACAGATACGCAGTATTTT. The rearrangement uses TRBV11-2 and TRBJ2-3; D perhaps matches TRBD2 (5 bases). Germline V lookup: CDR1 SGHAT, CDR2 FQNNGV. CDR3 size: 15 residues. The whole variable domain, filled in from reference TRBV11-2 and TRBJ2-3, reads EAGVAQSPRYKIIEKRQSVAFWCNPISGHATLYWYQQILGQGPKLLIQFQNNGVVDDSQLPKDRFSAERLKGVDSTLKIQPAKLEDSAVYLCASRFAGQITDTQYFGPGTRLTVL.

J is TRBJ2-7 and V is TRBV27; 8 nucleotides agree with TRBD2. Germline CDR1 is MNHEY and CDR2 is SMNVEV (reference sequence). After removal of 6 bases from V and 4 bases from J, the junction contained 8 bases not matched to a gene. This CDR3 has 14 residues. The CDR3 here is CASRLTSADYEQYF. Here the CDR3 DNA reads TGTGCCAGCAGACTGACTAGCGCCGATTACGAGCAGTACTTC.

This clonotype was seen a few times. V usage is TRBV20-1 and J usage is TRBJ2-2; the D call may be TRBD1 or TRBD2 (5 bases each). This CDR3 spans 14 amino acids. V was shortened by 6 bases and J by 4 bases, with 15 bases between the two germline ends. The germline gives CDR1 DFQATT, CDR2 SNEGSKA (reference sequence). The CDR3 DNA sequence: TGCAGTGCCCGGGGCCCGGGGTTCACCGGGGAGCTGTTTTTT. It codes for CSARGPGFTGELFF.

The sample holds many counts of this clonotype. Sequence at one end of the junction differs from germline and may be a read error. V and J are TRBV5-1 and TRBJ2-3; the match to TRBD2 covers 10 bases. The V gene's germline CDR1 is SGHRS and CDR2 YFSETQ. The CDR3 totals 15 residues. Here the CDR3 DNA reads TGTGCCAGCAGTTTGACTAGCGGGAGCACAGATACGCAGTATTTT. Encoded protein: CASSLTSGSTDTQYF. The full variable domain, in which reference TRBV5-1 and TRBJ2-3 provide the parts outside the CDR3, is KAGVTQTPRYLIKTRGQQVTLSCSPISGHRSVSWYQQTPGQGLQFLFEYFSETQRNKGNFPGRFSGRQFSNSRSEMNVSTLELGDSALYLCASSLTSGSTDTQYFGPGTRLTVL.